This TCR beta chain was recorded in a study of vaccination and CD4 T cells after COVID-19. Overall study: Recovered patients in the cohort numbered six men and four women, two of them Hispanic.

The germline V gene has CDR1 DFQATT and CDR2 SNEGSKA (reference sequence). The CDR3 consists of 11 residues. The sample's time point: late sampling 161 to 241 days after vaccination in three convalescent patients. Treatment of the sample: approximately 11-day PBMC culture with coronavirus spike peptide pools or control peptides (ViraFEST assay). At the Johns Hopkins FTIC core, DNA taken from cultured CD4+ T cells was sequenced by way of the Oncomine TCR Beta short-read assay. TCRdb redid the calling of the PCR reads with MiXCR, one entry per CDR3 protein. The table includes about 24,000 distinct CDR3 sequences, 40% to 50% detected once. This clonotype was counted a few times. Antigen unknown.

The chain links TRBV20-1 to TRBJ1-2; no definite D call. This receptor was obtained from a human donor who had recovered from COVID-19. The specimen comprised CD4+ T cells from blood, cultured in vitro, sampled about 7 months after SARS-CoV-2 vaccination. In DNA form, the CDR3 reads TGCCCACGATGGGTAATATGGGGCTACACCTTC. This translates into CPRWVIWGYTF.